Listed below are T cell receptor beta chains from one sample, sequenced in a study of human T cells and chemical hapten exposure. One entry per CDR3 protein results from TCRdb running MiXCR on the RACE reads. Of about 49,000 distinct CDR3 sequences in the sample, about 10% were seen once. Material: whole blood, obtained in connection with sensitization to the hapten diphenylcyclopropenone (DPC). These receptors originate from a woman between 50 and 59 years old with alopecia areata. Some clones in this sample may be carry-over from other donors' samples. Each CDR3 is given with its conserved first and last residue. A D gene is named only where the DNA matches it firmly. For some rows the clone size is stated as once, few or many, or as a class when expanded; others skip it.

v_gene	abundance	j_gene	d_gene	CDR3nt	CDR3aa
TRBV15	many	TRBJ1-5	.	TGTGCCACCAGCAGAGATCCCCAACGGAATCAGCCCCAGCATTTT	CATSRDPQRNQPQHF
TRBV14	many	TRBJ1-1	TRBD1	TGTGCCAGCAGCCAAGATCGGGCAGGGGGCCCAGCTTTCTTT	CASSQDRAGGPAFF
TRBV20-1	many	TRBJ1-5	.	TGCAGTGCTAGTCTCGTGGCAGGCCCTAGCAATCAGCCCCAGCATTTT	CSASLVAGPSNQPQHF
TRBV28	many	TRBJ2-3	.	TGTGCCAGCAGCTTAGTACCGTCCAGGGGCCCAGATACGCAGTATTTT	CASSLVPSRGPDTQYF
TRBV18	many	TRBJ1-2	.	TGTGCCAGCTCACCAGGGGTGGAAGGCTACACCTTC	CASSPGVEGYTF
TRBV7-8	many	TRBJ1-1	.	TGTGCCAGCAGATATGAAGCTACTCGGATGAACACTGAAGCTTTCTTT	CASRYEATRMNTEAFF
TRBV12-5	.	TRBJ2-1	TRBD2	TGTGCTAGTGGTTTGACCTATCGGGAGGGCCCCAATGAGCAGTTCTTC	CASGLTYREGPNEQFF
TRBV18	many	TRBJ2-1	TRBD1	TGTGCCAGCTCAGCAACTGGACAGGGCGCCTACAATGAGCAGTTCTTC	CASSATGQGAYNEQFF
TRBV30	many	TRBJ1-1	.	TGTGCCTGGAGCCCCATTATGAACACTGAAGCTTTCTTT	CAWSPIMNTEAFF
TRBV6-2/TRBV6-3	many	TRBJ2-4	.	TGTGCCAGCAGTTACGGCGGGACGCCCAAAAACATTCAGTACTTC	CASSYGGTPKNIQYF
TRBV7-2	many	TRBJ1-2	.	TGTGCCAGCAGCTTAGCTTATGGCTACACCTTC	CASSLAYGYTF
TRBV3-1	many	TRBJ2-2	TRBD2	TGTGCCAGCAGCCAGAGAAATTCGGGAGGGAACACCGGGGAGCTGTTTTTT	CASSQRNSGGNTGELFF
TRBV27	many	TRBJ2-7	.	TGTGCCAGCAGTTTAAAATGGACTTCCTACGAGCAGTACTTC	CASSLKWTSYEQYF
TRBV9	.	TRBJ2-7	.	TGTGCCAGCAGCGCAACGATCAGGGATGTCAACGAGCAGTACTTC	CASSATIRDVNEQYF
TRBV27	many	TRBJ2-7	TRBD2	TGTGCCAGCAGTTTGGGTAGGGGTCTAGCGGGAGCCTACGAGCAGTACTTC	CASSLGRGLAGAYEQYF
TRBV20-1	many	TRBJ2-1	.	TGCAGTGCTAGAAATTTCGGGTCGGCAGGGTTGAATGAGCAGTTCTTC	CSARNFGSAGLNEQFF
TRBV2	many	TRBJ1-2	.	TGTGCCAGCAGTGAGGGGGGCTACACCTTC	CASSEGGYTF
TRBV10-1	many	TRBJ2-1	.	TGCGCCAGCAGACCCCCCGGGAGTGATGAGCAGTTCTTC	CASRPPGSDEQFF